This T cell receptor beta chain is drawn from a study of technical replicates of blood from a handful of donors. TCRdb's copy holds only in-frame clones and misses some; the assay was immunoSEQ multiplex PCR. The sample shows tens of thousands of clones, 80% to 95% of them seen only once. The CDR3 consists of 14 residues. CDR1 and CDR2 from the germline V gene are MRHNA and SNTAGT. Trimming cost V 4 bases and J 5 bases, with 11 bases left between them. The material sequenced was PBMCs. The V and J genes are TRBV6-4 and TRBJ1-4; D is unresolved. This TCR was sampled from a human donor in good health. Some clones in this sample may be carry-over from other donors' samples. The CDR3 sequence: CASSAGGQNEKLFF. In DNA form, the CDR3 reads TGTGCCAGCAGTGCCGGCGGTCAGAATGAAAAACTGTTTTTT.